This T cell receptor (beta chain) is from a study of cytomegalovirus exposure and HLA in healthy donors. As for the donors, each was a healthy bone marrow donor. The CDR3 totals 13 residues. The V and J ends lost 2 bases and 3 bases respectively, with 5 bases between them. Germline V CDR1 and CDR2: MNHNS, SASEGT. Primers included in the PCR were 60 Vbeta and 13 Jbeta primers. In the authors' methods: Approximately 83 million unique TCR beta chains, 8.5 million to 14 million shared, were counted in a later analysis. Using immunoSEQ multiplex PCR, the repertoire was profiled, and TCRdb retains in-frame clones only, with some absent. From that table come the V and J calls and clone size; the DNA was used to work out D and trimming. The repertoire holds over 80,000 clones, about three quarters seen once, with around 17% in the top ten. As concerns this clone: Its antigen remains unknown.

Points from the study as a whole: It was only CMV serostatus that was available as immune exposure information. Investigators reported 150 to 200 TCR beta chains as tied to cytomegalovirus.

The sequenced sample was PBMCs. This sequence originates from a man in his sixties in good health and CMV-seropositive. The chain joins TRBV6-1 to TRBJ1-5; D ambiguous. The CDR3 region is CASSERVNQPQHF. In nucleotides, the CDR3 is TGTGCCAGCAGTGAACGGGTCAATCAGCCCCAGCATTTT.